The 14 T cell receptor beta chains presented below share a single source sample, sequenced in a study of OX40 agonist ivuxolimab in advanced cancers. Measured with immunoSEQ multiplex PCR; TCRdb has only the in-frame clones, and not every one. The repertoire holds some 74,000 clones, with 75% to 95% as singletons. The input for sequencing was CD4+ or CD8+ T cells sorted from blood, taken in a trial of the OX40 agonist ivuxolimab. These receptors all stem from an adult with an advanced solid tumor such as melanoma, head and neck, liver or kidney cancer.

CDR3: CASSPVSGPQETQYF. The CDR3 DNA reads as TGTGCCAGCTCACCAGTTTCCGGCCCCCAAGAGACCCAGTACTTC. The rearrangement joins TRBV18 to TRBJ2-5, with D unresolved. The CDR3 totals 15 residues. Trimming pared 2 bases from V and 1 base from J, leaving 11 bases between. CDR1 is KGHSH and CDR2 is LQKENI in the germline V gene.

The V and J genes are TRBV7-6 and TRBJ1-2; 7 nucleotides line up with TRBD1. J was trimmed by 4 bases and V by 1 base; bases with no gene match: 9. The germline V gene encodes CDR1 SGHVS and CDR2 FNYEAQ. This CDR3 is built from 16 residues. The CDR3 sequence: CASSLEAGGKSYGYTF. Here the CDR3 DNA reads TGTGCCAGCAGCTTAGAGGCAGGGGGGAAAAGCTATGGCTACACCTTC.

The chain combines TRBV19 with TRBJ1-2, with D possibly TRBD1 on 5 matching bases. Trimming removed 3 bases at V and 4 bases at J, with 15 bases between. This CDR3 region has 15 residues. Germline CDR1 is LNHDA and CDR2 is SQIVND (reference sequence). CDR3 residues: CASSILTENSYGYTF. The CDR3 nucleotides read TGTGCCAGTAGTATTCTGACAGAAAACAGCTATGGCTACACCTTC.

This clone has only a few counts. V is TRBV30 and J is TRBJ2-2, with D uncertain. The CDR3 is 11 amino acids. V lost 0 bases, J lost 7 bases, and 3 bases lay in between. Per germline, CDR1 GTSNPN and CDR2 SVGIG (reference sequence). The DNA of the CDR3 is TGTGCCTGGAGTGTAGGCGGGGAGCTGTTTTTT. It translates to CAWSVGGELFF.

This clone appeared a single time. The chain is built from TRBV7-3 and TRBJ2-3; the match to TRBD2 covers 9 bases. Trimming removed 5 bases from V and 0 bases from J; junction bases left unmatched: 3. Germline CDR1 SGHTA, CDR2 FQGTGA. CDR3 size: 15 residues. The CDR3 DNA follows: TGTGCCAGCAGCCTAGCGGGACCCAGCACAGATACGCAGTATTTT. Its protein is CASSLAGPSTDTQYF.

This clone appeared a few times. This rearrangement joins TRBV6-6 to TRBJ1-3; D remains ambiguous. Germline values: CDR1 MNHNY, CDR2 SVGAGI (reference sequence). The CDR3 loop spans 15 amino acids. The V end lost 4 bases, the J end lost 0 bases, and 10 bases lay between the germline ends. DNA for the CDR3: TGTGCCAGCAGTTCCCCTCGAATCTCTGGAAACACCATATATTTT. This codes for CASSSPRISGNTIYF.

This clone was picked up one time. The J gene is TRBJ2-1, the V gene TRBV6-4; a weak D match, TRBD1 (7 bases). Trimming stripped 4 bases from V and 12 bases from J, with 16 bases between. CDR1 is MRHNA, CDR2 SNTAGT, per germline. CDR3 length: 13 residues. The CDR3 region is CASSVVEGAAQFF. As DNA, the CDR3 is TGTGCCAGCAGTGTAGTGGAGGGGGCAGCGCAGTTCTTC.

The chain links TRBV29-1 to TRBJ1-4, with 7 bases fitting TRBD1. The V and J ends lost 6 bases and 5 bases, in that order; junction bases with no gene match: 6. Looked up from germline, CDR1 is SQVTM and CDR2 is ANQGSEA. The CDR3 is 13 residues long. The chain's CDR3 is CSVMDRLNEKLFF. As DNA, the CDR3 is TGCAGCGTGATGGACAGGTTGAATGAAAAACTGTTTTTT.

A single count supports this clone. V and J are TRBV30 and TRBJ2-7, with D perhaps TRBD2 (6 bases). Trimming pared 8 bases from V and 6 bases from J, leaving 20 bases between. Per germline, CDR1 GTSNPN and CDR2 SVGIG (reference sequence). The CDR3 spans 13 residues. The CDR3: CATEVGAGSEQYF. The CDR3 nucleotides are TGTGCCACCGAGGTAGGTGCGGGGAGCGAGCAGTACTTC. Using reference TRBV30 and TRBJ2-7 for the parts outside the CDR3, the full variable domain is SQTIHQWPATLVQPVGSPLSLECTVEGTSNPNLYWYRQAAGRGLQLLFYSVGIGQISSEVPQNLSASRPQDRQFILSSKKLLLSDSGFYLCATEVGAGSEQYFGPGTRLTVT.

This rearrangement joins TRBV25-1 to TRBJ2-1, with a tentative D call TRBD2 (5 bases). The CDR3 is made up of 13 amino acids. Germline assignment: CDR1 MGHDK and CDR2 SYGVNS. The ends were cut back, 10 bases at V and 4 bases at J, with 14 bases in the middle. The CDR3 reads CATYGLHYNEQFF. CDR3 nucleotides: TGTGCCACCTACGGACTCCATTACAATGAGCAGTTCTTC. The whole variable domain, remainder taken from reference TRBV25-1 and TRBJ2-1, is EADIYQTPRYLVIGTGKKITLECSQTMGHDKMYWYQQDPGMELHLIHYSYGVNSTEKGDLSSESTVSRIRTEHFPLTLESARPSHTSQYLCATYGLHYNEQFFGPGTRLTVL.

The gene calls are TRBV23-1 and TRBJ2-5; D is possibly TRBD1 (6 bases). TRBV23-1 is labeled an ORF, and its function is uncertain. The V end was cut by 1 base, the J end by 2 bases, with 23 bases between. The CDR3 runs 19 residues. CDR3 coding DNA: TGCGCCAGCAGTCAATTACTAGGCCGGGACATGAGTAGACAAGAGACCCAGTACTTC. Its translation: CASSQLLGRDMSRQETQYF.

The V call is TRBV6-5, the J call TRBJ2-1; weak D call: TRBD2 (5 bases). Trimming pared 8 bases from V and 9 bases from J, leaving 14 bases between. This CDR3 contains 12 residues. Germline-derived CDR1 and CDR2 are MNHEY and SVGAGI. CDR3 protein: CASGRIRGEQFF. Written as DNA, the CDR3 is TGTGCCAGCGGACGAATACGGGGTGAGCAGTTCTTC.

CDR3 coding DNA: TGTGCCAGCTCCCGGCTTACGAGGGGGCTGTACTATGGCTACACCTTC. As protein: CASSRLTRGLYYGYTF. The chain joins TRBV9 to TRBJ1-2; 7 bases map to TRBD1. The CDR3 is made up of 16 amino acids. The trim removed 7 bases at V and 3 bases at J, leaving 15 bases unmatched. Per the germline V gene, CDR1 is SGDLS and CDR2 is YYNGEE.

The CDR3 spells CASSLSFSYTF. Written as DNA, the CDR3 is TGTGCCAGCAGTTTATCCTTTAGCTACACCTTC. V and J are TRBV28 and TRBJ1-2; no clear D. The CDR3 covers 11 residues. V gave up 1 base and J gave up 9 bases, with 6 bases separating them. Germline V CDR1 and CDR2: MDHEN, SYDVKM.